This entry lists 14 T cell receptor beta chains sequenced from one sample in a study of blood T cell repertoires in COVID-19. The data were produced by immunoSEQ multiplex PCR, yet TCRdb's version contains in-frame clones alone and is incomplete. In the table there are roughly 700,000 clones, 80% to 90% of which are singletons. Input material: peripheral blood. Receptors originate from a woman between 18 and 29 years old with acute or convalescent COVID-19.

The chain links TRBV10-3 to TRBJ2-3, with a tentative D call TRBD1 (5 bases). The V gene's germline CDR1 is ENHRY and CDR2 SYGVKD. Trimming left V 10 bases short and J 0 bases short, with 20 bases between. The CDR3 is 16 amino acids. The CDR3 here is CATGFQGSPSTDTQYF. The CDR3 region has the DNA TGTGCCACAGGATTCCAGGGATCCCCTAGCACAGATACGCAGTATTTT.

This chain links TRBV6-5 with TRBJ1-2, with a tentative D call TRBD1 (5 bases). Germline V gene sequence: CDR1 MNHEY, CDR2 SVGAGI. The length of the CDR3 is 14 residues. V was trimmed by 0 bases and J by 3 bases, leaving 8 bases between them. For the CDR3, the DNA is TGTGCCAGCAGTTACTCATGGGGCGACTATGGCTACACCTTC. It codes for CASSYSWGDYGYTF.

As concerns this clone: This sample also contains other DNA sequences that code for the same CDR3. The chain has TRBV5-1 and TRBJ1-2; D is unclear. V was shortened by 0 bases and J by 4 bases, with 10 bases between the two germline ends. CDR3 length: 14 residues. Germline assignment: CDR1 SGHRS and CDR2 YFSETQ. CDR3 in DNA: TGCGCCAGCAGCTTGGACCCGGGAGGCTATGGCTACACCTTC. Amino acids: CASSLDPGGYGYTF. Looking up the rest from reference TRBV5-1 and TRBJ1-2 gives the full variable domain: KAGVTQTPRYLIKTRGQQVTLSCSPISGHRSVSWYQQTPGQGLQFLFEYFSETQRNKGNFPGRFSGRQFSNSRSEMNVSTLELGDSALYLCASSLDPGGYGYTFGSGTRLTVV.

This chain links TRBV6-5 with TRBJ1-5; the match to TRBD1 covers 7 bases. The V and J ends lost 8 bases and 0 bases, in that order; junction bases with no gene match: 4. CDR3 length: 14 residues. Per the germline V gene, CDR1 is MNHEY and CDR2 is SVGAGI. CDR3 coding DNA: TGTGCCAGCTCCGGACAGGTTAGCAATCAGCCCCAGCATTTT. Translation gives CASSGQVSNQPQHF.

This chain connects TRBV7-8 to TRBJ1-3, with 7 nucleotides matching TRBD1. This CDR3 region has 16 residues. With 1 base clipped from V and 3 bases from J, the junction kept 6 bases outside the gene matches. Germline-derived CDR1 and CDR2 are SGHVS and FQNEAQ. The CDR3 is CASSLERAGGGNTIYF. In nucleotides, the CDR3 is TGTGCCAGCAGCTTAGAAAGGGCAGGGGGTGGAAACACCATATATTTT.

This clone was seen a single time. The chain combines TRBV5-5 with TRBJ2-3, with 10 bases aligning to TRBD2. Germline V gene data show CDR1 as SGHKS and CDR2 as YYEKEE (reference sequence). V dropped 4 bases and J dropped 2; count of bases not matched to a gene: 10. The CDR3 is made up of 17 amino acids. The CDR3 sequence: CASSLYSGGFVTDTQYF. DNA for the CDR3: TGTGCCAGCAGCCTATATAGCGGGGGGTTCGTCACAGATACGCAGTATTTT.

The genes are TRBV25-1 and TRBJ2-1; TRBD1 matches at 7 bases. V shed 5 bases, J shed 0 bases, and the junction held 10 bases outside the gene matches. There are 17 residues in the CDR3. Per the germline V gene, CDR1 is MGHDK and CDR2 is SYGVNS. The CDR3 loop reads CASSHGQVGRSYNEQFF. The CDR3 region has the DNA TGTGCCAGCAGTCATGGACAGGTTGGTCGCTCCTACAATGAGCAGTTCTTC.

The CDR3 is CASSPLEGAEGYTF. CDR3 sequence (DNA): TGTGCCAGCAGTCCATTGGAGGGCGCCGAGGGCTACACCTTC. The rearrangement links TRBV2 to TRBJ1-2, with unresolved D. V lost 5 bases to trimming and J lost 8 bases, with 18 bases between them. Germline V CDR1 and CDR2: SNHLY, FYNNEI. This CDR3 spans 14 amino acids.

The genes are TRBV19 and TRBJ2-1, with D possibly TRBD2 on 6 matching bases. V was clipped by 6 bases and J by 6 bases, with 18 bases between them. Germline assignment: CDR1 LNHDA and CDR2 SQIVND (reference sequence). The CDR3 consists of 15 residues. The CDR3, as DNA: TGTGCCAGTAGACATCAGGGAGGACGACCCAATGAGCAGTTCTTC. Protein: CASRHQGGRPNEQFF. The full variable domain, rest sourced from reference TRBV19 and TRBJ2-1, is DGGITQSPKYLFRKEGQNVTLSCEQNLNHDAMYWYRQDPGQGLRLIYYSQIVNDFQKGDIAEGYSVSREKKESFPLTVTSAQKNPTAFYLCASRHQGGRPNEQFFGPGTRLTVL.

The rearrangement links TRBV6-5 to TRBJ1-5; 7 bases agree with TRBD1. This CDR3 has 14 amino acids. The V segment lost 5 bases and the J segment 3 bases; nucleotides outside the gene matches: 4. Germline CDR1 and CDR2: MNHEY and SVGAGI. CDR3 in amino acids: CASSTGTANQPQHF. DNA of the CDR3: TGTGCCAGCAGTACGGGGACAGCCAATCAGCCCCAGCATTTT.

The chain has TRBV9 and TRBJ1-2, with D possibly TRBD1 on 5 matching bases. The CDR3 extends over 15 amino acids. CDR1 SGDLS and CDR2 YYNGEE come from the germline V gene. V dropped 0 bases and J dropped 0 bases, with 9 bases sitting between them. The CDR3 protein is CASSVGQRPNYGYTF. The CDR3 DNA reads TGTGCCAGCAGCGTAGGACAGAGACCTAACTATGGCTACACCTTC.

V is TRBV6-4 and J is TRBJ2-2, with 9 bases fitting TRBD1. V lost 0 bases, J lost 6 bases, and 5 bases stayed unmatched. This CDR3 is built from 16 residues. Germline V gives CDR1 MRHNA, CDR2 SNTAGT. CDR3 coding DNA: TGTGCCAGCAGTGACTCTACAGGGGGCGCCGCCGGGGAGCTGTTTTTT. Translated, it gives CASSDSTGGAAGELFF.

This chain connects TRBV5-6 to TRBJ1-4, with a weak D call TRBD1 (6 bases). CDR3 length: 15 residues. From germline, CDR1 is SGHDT and CDR2 YYEEEE. Trimming took off 3 bases at V and 2 bases at J, with 11 bases between the two ends. The CDR3 protein is CASSWKTGTNEKLFF. As DNA, the CDR3 is TGTGCCAGCAGCTGGAAGACAGGCACTAATGAAAAACTGTTTTTT.

The J gene is TRBJ1-5, the V gene TRBV5-5, with a tentative D call TRBD1 (5 bases). There are 16 residues in the CDR3. Germline assignment: CDR1 SGHKS and CDR2 YYEKEE (reference sequence). Trimming cost V 2 bases and J 7 bases, with 19 bases left between them. Written as DNA, the CDR3 is TGTGCCAGCAGCTTAGACTGGGACTCAGGGTTGCAGCCCCAGCATTTT. Residues: CASSLDWDSGLQPQHF.